These T cell receptor beta chains were read from a single sample in a study of cytomegalovirus exposure and HLA in healthy donors. The table came from immunoSEQ multiplex PCR; TCRdb's copy has only in-frame clones and leaves some out. The sample records roughly 200,000 clones, 70% to 80% being singletons. Sequenced: PBMCs. These receptors originate from a woman aged 55-69 years in good health and CMV-seropositive. Each CDR3 is given with its conserved first and last residue. Fields, in order: J gene, D gene, V gene, clone size, CDR3 DNA, CDR3 protein. A D gene is named only where the DNA matches it firmly. Some rows have no size entry. The others give once, few or many, or a class for an expanded clone.

J: TRBJ2-5
D: .
V: TRBV27
size: .
DNA: TGTGCCAGCAGTCCGGGGGACTTAACGATGAGGACCCAGTACTTC
CDR3: CASSPGDLTMRTQYF

J: TRBJ2-1
D: TRBD1
V: TRBV19
size: once
DNA: TGTGCCAGTAGTCTTCGGGACAGGGGTATTGGCGAGCAGTTCTTC
CDR3: CASSLRDRGIGEQFF

J: TRBJ1-2
D: TRBD1
V: TRBV4-1
size: .
DNA: TGCGCCAGCAGCCAAGATAGATTTTCCCGGGGGACAGGGGGGAACTATGGCTACACCTTC
CDR3: CASSQDRFSRGTGGNYGYTF

J: TRBJ2-5
D: .
V: TRBV6-5
size: .
DNA: TGTGCCAGCAGTTACTCTCGGGTGTTGGAGACCCAGTACTTC
CDR3: CASSYSRVLETQYF

J: TRBJ2-7
D: TRBD1
V: TRBV6-5
size: .
DNA: TGTGCCAGCAGTTACCGGGACAGCCCCTACGAGCAGTACTTC
CDR3: CASSYRDSPYEQYF

J: TRBJ2-1
D: TRBD2
V: TRBV27
size: .
DNA: TGTGCCAGCAGCACTAGCGGGTTCTACAATGAGCAGTTCTTC
CDR3: CASSTSGFYNEQFF

J: TRBJ1-3
D: .
V: TRBV6-6
size: .
DNA: TGTGCCAGCAGTGCGGTCGGAAACACCATATATTTT
CDR3: CASSAVGNTIYF

J: TRBJ1-5
D: .
V: TRBV27
size: .
DNA: TGTGCCAGCAGTTTATCAGGGGCCCCCACCCGCAATCAGCCCCAGCATTTT
CDR3: CASSLSGAPTRNQPQHF

J: TRBJ1-6
D: TRBD1
V: TRBV23-1
size: .
DNA: TGCGCCAGCAGTCCCAGGACAGGGAGGAGAGGGCATAATTCACCCCTCCACTTT
CDR3: CASSPRTGRRGHNSPLHF

J: TRBJ2-7
D: TRBD1
V: TRBV27
size: .
DNA: TGTGCCAGCAGTCCCTCCGGGACAGGGTTCTACGAGCAGTACTTC
CDR3: CASSPSGTGFYEQYF

J: TRBJ1-5
D: .
V: TRBV2
size: .
DNA: TGTGCCAGCACGGGGAGTAGCAATCAGCCCCAGCATTTT
CDR3: CASTGSSNQPQHF

J: TRBJ1-1
D: .
V: TRBV14
size: .
DNA: TGTGCCAGCAGCCAAGATTCGACAAGATGGATGGCTTTCTTT
CDR3: CASSQDSTRWMAFF

J: TRBJ2-3
D: TRBD2
V: TRBV4-2
size: .
DNA: TGTGCCAGCAGCCCCAATCGAGCGGGGGGCCCCACTCCCACAGATACGCAGTATTTT
CDR3: CASSPNRAGGPTPTDTQYF

J: TRBJ1-6
D: .
V: TRBV13
size: .
DNA: TGTGCCAGCAGTTTAATGGCAGATTCACCCCTCCACTTT
CDR3: CASSLMADSPLHF

J: TRBJ2-7
D: .
V: TRBV27
size: few
DNA: TGTGCCAGCAGTTTACGGGACTCCGGTCGCCAACCTGGGGGCGAGCAGTACTTC
CDR3: CASSLRDSGRQPGGEQYF

J: TRBJ2-7
D: .
V: TRBV28
size: .
DNA: TGTGCCAGCAGTTTACCGGACAGCAACTACGAGCAGTACTTC
CDR3: CASSLPDSNYEQYF

J: TRBJ2-3
D: TRBD1
V: TRBV28
size: few
DNA: TGTGCCAGCAGTTCCTCGGGACAGCCTCTAAGCACAGATACGCAGTATTTT
CDR3: CASSSSGQPLSTDTQYF

J: TRBJ2-2
D: TRBD1
V: TRBV6-1
size: .
DNA: TGTGCCAGCAGACAGGGGGCCGGCGGGGAGCTGTTTTTT
CDR3: CASRQGAGGELFF

J: TRBJ2-7
D: TRBD1
V: TRBV5-4
size: few
DNA: TGTGCCAGCAGCTTCCCCACAGGGGGGTCCTACGAGCAGTACTTC
CDR3: CASSFPTGGSYEQYF

J: TRBJ2-7
D: .
V: TRBV29-1
size: once
DNA: TGCAGCGTTGTAACAGGTTTTCAGAGGGAGCAGTACTTC
CDR3: CSVVTGFQREQYF

J: TRBJ2-2
D: TRBD2
V: TRBV11-3
size: .
DNA: TGTGCCAGCAGCTCGTGGGGGACTAGCGGGGGGGGAAACACCGGGGAGCTGTTTTTT
CDR3: CASSSWGTSGGGNTGELFF

J: TRBJ2-3
D: TRBD2
V: TRBV28
size: .
DNA: TGTGCCAGCAGACTAGCGGGAGATACGCAGTATTTT
CDR3: CASRLAGDTQYF

J: TRBJ1-2
D: .
V: TRBV29-1
size: .
DNA: TGCAGCTACCCCCAGGGCAATGGCTACACCTTC
CDR3: CSYPQGNGYTF

J: TRBJ2-1
D: TRBD2
V: TRBV18
size: .
DNA: TGTGCCAGCTCACCTCTCGGACTAGCGGGGGGGCGCTCGGACAATGAGCAGTTCTTC
CDR3: CASSPLGLAGGRSDNEQFF

J: TRBJ2-5
D: TRBD1
V: TRBV2
size: few
DNA: TGTGCCAGCAGTCGGACAGGGGGCAAGGAAGAGACCCAGTACTTC
CDR3: CASSRTGGKEETQYF

J: TRBJ1-5
D: TRBD1
V: TRBV4-1
size: .
DNA: TGCGCCAGCAGCCAAGTTGCAGGGGGTGTTCAGCCCCAGCATTTT
CDR3: CASSQVAGGVQPQHF

J: TRBJ2-3
D: TRBD2
V: TRBV13
size: once
DNA: TGTGCCAGCAGCTTAGGGGGGACTAGCGGCACAGATACGCAGTATTTT
CDR3: CASSLGGTSGTDTQYF

J: TRBJ2-2
D: TRBD1
V: TRBV5-1
size: .
DNA: TGCGCCAGCAGCATTGGACAGGGGCTAAACACCGGGGAGCTGTTTTTT
CDR3: CASSIGQGLNTGELFF

J: TRBJ1-6
D: TRBD1
V: TRBV5-4
size: .
DNA: TGTGCCAGCAGCCCTAGCCGGGACAGGAGTAATTCACCCCTCCACTTT
CDR3: CASSPSRDRSNSPLHF

J: TRBJ1-1
D: .
V: TRBV9
size: .
DNA: TGTGCCAGCAGCGTAGGGGAGGTGTCGAACACTGAAGCTTTCTTT
CDR3: CASSVGEVSNTEAFF

J: TRBJ2-3
D: .
V: TRBV9
size: few
DNA: TGTGCCAGCAGCTTCCAAAGCACAGATACGCAGTATTTT
CDR3: CASSFQSTDTQYF

J: TRBJ1-2
D: .
V: TRBV5-1
size: .
DNA: TGCGCCAGCAGTGAGGACGGGACTAACTATGGCTACACCTTC
CDR3: CASSEDGTNYGYTF

J: TRBJ1-4
D: TRBD1
V: TRBV6-5
size: .
DNA: TGTGCCAGCAGCGGGACAGGGGGCCGTGAAAAACTGTTTTTT
CDR3: CASSGTGGREKLFF

J: TRBJ2-2
D: .
V: TRBV7-8
size: .
DNA: TGTGCCAGCAGCTTAGGGCGGCGGGAGAACACCGGGGAGCTGTTTTTT
CDR3: CASSLGRRENTGELFF

J: TRBJ2-1
D: TRBD2
V: TRBV7-2
size: once
DNA: TGTGCCAGCAGCTTAGTCGGGGGGTTCGACAATGAGCAGTTCTTC
CDR3: CASSLVGGFDNEQFF

J: TRBJ2-5
D: .
V: TRBV30
size: .
DNA: TGTGCCTGGAGAAAAGACCTTAGAGGGACCCAGTACTTC
CDR3: CAWRKDLRGTQYF

J: TRBJ2-5
D: TRBD2
V: TRBV5-1
size: .
DNA: TGCGCCAGCAGCCCCCAGACTAGCGCAACGGGGGAGACCCAGTACTTC
CDR3: CASSPQTSATGETQYF